This T cell receptor (beta chain) was identified in a study of spatial heterogeneity in lung cancer. Study-level points and caveats: The appearance of ubiquitous expanded tumor TCRs in blood was greater at resection than follow-up.

In regard to this clonotype: Antigen unknown.

Via MiXCR, TCRdb re-called the 5' RACE reads, giving one row per CDR3 protein. The repertoire includes nearly 80,000 distinct CDR3 sequences, about 8.5% of them detected once, and almost 7% sits in the top ten. Time point here: sample taken at primary tumor resection. The clonotype was recovered from a male donor with early-stage non-small cell lung cancer. Sequencing used PBMCs, obtained at surgery.

The CDR3 is CASSTQRTGETKAPWNQPQHF. Written as DNA, the CDR3 is TGTGCCAGCAGCACACAAAGGACAGGGGAAACTAAAGCCCCATGGAATCAGCCCCAGCATTTT. The chain joins TRBV5-6 to TRBJ1-5, with 9 bases matching TRBD1. Trimming took 4 bases from V and 4 from J; bases not matched to a gene: 24. The CDR3 is 21 amino acids. CDR1 and CDR2 (germline): SGHDT, YYEEEE.